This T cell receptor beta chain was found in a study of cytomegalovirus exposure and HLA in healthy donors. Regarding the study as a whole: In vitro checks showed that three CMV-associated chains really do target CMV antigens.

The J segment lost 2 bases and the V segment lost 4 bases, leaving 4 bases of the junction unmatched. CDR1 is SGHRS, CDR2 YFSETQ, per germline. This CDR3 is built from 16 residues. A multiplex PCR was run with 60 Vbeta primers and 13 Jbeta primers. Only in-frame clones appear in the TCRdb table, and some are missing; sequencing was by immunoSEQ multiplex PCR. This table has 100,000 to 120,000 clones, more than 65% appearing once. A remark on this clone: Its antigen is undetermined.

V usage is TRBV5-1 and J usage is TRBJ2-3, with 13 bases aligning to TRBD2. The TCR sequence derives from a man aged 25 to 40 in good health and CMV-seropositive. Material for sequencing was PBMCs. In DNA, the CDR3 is TGCGCCAGCAGCCACACTAGCGGGGGGGACACAGATACGCAGTATTTT. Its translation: CASSHTSGGDTDTQYF.